This T cell receptor beta chain was captured by sequencing in a study of patients and donors after allogeneic stem cell transplantation. This CDR3 spans 14 amino acids. V shed 6 bases and J shed 0 bases, with 12 bases lying between them. CDR1 is SQVTM, CDR2 ANQGSEA, per germline. TCRdb redid the calling of the RT-PCR reads with MiXCR, one entry per CDR3 protein. The repertoire holds 400,000 to 450,000 distinct CDR3 sequences, 16% seen once, with 7.2% in the top ten. The sequence was obtained from a human donor who was either an allogeneic HSCT recipient or a stem cell or donor lymphocyte infusion donor (not recorded which). It is not recorded whose cells these are; they may come from a transplant donor. V usage is TRBV29-1 and J usage is TRBJ2-1, with D unclear. The specimen sequenced was blood, either unsorted or a sorted T cell fraction (not recorded which). The CDR3: CSVKEYSSYNEQFF. CDR3 DNA sequence: TGCAGCGTAAAGGAGTATAGCTCCTACAATGAGCAGTTCTTC.